A single T cell receptor beta chain is shown here with its context. The germline V gene encodes CDR1 WNHNN and CDR2 SYGVQD (reference sequence). The CDR3 is made up of 12 amino acids. The V gene lost 3 bases and the J gene lost 2 bases, with 3 bases spanning the gap. The record originates from a study of cytomegalovirus exposure and HLA in healthy donors. 60 Vbeta and 13 Jbeta primers were used in PCR. Only in-frame clones appear in the TCRdb table, and some are missing; sequencing was by immunoSEQ multiplex PCR. The sample totals 50,000 to 80,000 clones. The clonotype was recovered from a woman aged 18 to 35 in good health and CMV-seronegative. J is TRBJ2-3 and V is TRBV10-1; D ambiguous. Sequencing used PBMCs. This chain's CDR3 is CASSDNTDTQYF. Written as DNA, the CDR3 is TGCGCCAGCAGTGACAACACAGATACGCAGTATTTT.